This T cell receptor beta chain was documented in a study of PD-1 blockade in classical Hodgkin lymphoma. The V gene's germline CDR1 is MDHEN and CDR2 SYDVKM. The germline V and J ends were trimmed by 6 bases and 9 bases, with 15 bases remaining between them. This CDR3 has 13 amino acids. This table comes from immunoSEQ multiplex PCR, and its TCRdb copy is limited to in-frame clones, with some not included. The sample shows some 34,000 clones, approximately 67% of them seen only once. As concerns this clone: Its antigen is currently unknown.

Noted time point: cycle 4 day 1 (C4D1), after 5 to 7 weeks of nivolumab. Every patient was affected by relapse after autologous stem cell transplantation, while exposure to brentuximab vedotin was not uniform. Study-wide results and caveats: CD4+ but not CD8+ TCR diversity rose significantly by C4D1. According to reports, newly diagnosed patients had lower baseline TCR diversity than healthy donors, and relapsed/refractory patients had lower baseline TCR diversity still.

The genes are TRBV28 and TRBJ2-1, with D unresolved. Sequencing used peripheral blood mononuclear cells (PBMCs), obtained before the fourth cycle of nivolumab. This sequence originates from a human donor with classical Hodgkin lymphoma. The CDR3 loop reads CASSAPVSIEQFF. The CDR3 DNA follows: TGTGCCAGCAGCGCACCCGTTAGCATTGAGCAGTTCTTC.